A selection of T cell receptor beta chains follows, all from one sample in a study of blood T cell repertoires in COVID-19. Measured with immunoSEQ multiplex PCR; TCRdb has only the in-frame clones, and not every one. The data show approximately 230,000 clones, more than 60% seen once. The sample consisted of peripheral blood. Receptor source: a woman aged 40 to 55 with active or convalescent COVID-19. The CDR3 runs from the conserved cysteine through the conserved F or W. Fields, in order: V gene, clone size, J gene, D gene, CDR3 length, CDR3 DNA, CDR3 protein. D genes are given only for firm matches. Size is stated for part of the rows, as once, few or many counts, or as a class when the clone is expanded.

TRBV20-1	.	TRBJ1-4	.	11	TGCAGTGCTAATAGTTATGAAAAACTGTTTTTT	CSANSYEKLFF
TRBV11-2	.	TRBJ2-3	TRBD2	12	TGTGCCAGCAGCCAAGCGGGGGATACGCAGTATTTT	CASSQAGDTQYF
TRBV7-2	.	TRBJ2-7	TRBD2	14	TGTGCCAGCACCTCAGGTGGACTAGCCGCCGAGCAGTACTTC	CASTSGGLAAEQYF
TRBV25-1	.	TRBJ2-6	TRBD1	18	TGTGCCAGCAGTGAGCCGGGACAGGGAGTGTCTGGGGCCAACGTCCTGACTTTC	CASSEPGQGVSGANVLTF
TRBV19	.	TRBJ1-4	TRBD1	13	TGTGCCAGTAGTTACGACAGGGGCGAAAAACTGTTTTTT	CASSYDRGEKLFF
TRBV7-2	.	TRBJ2-3	.	14	TGTGCCAGCAGCCCGGGACTTCGCACAGATACGCAGTATTTT	CASSPGLRTDTQYF
TRBV24-1	.	TRBJ2-2	TRBD1	15	TGTGCCACCAGTGAGCAGACAGGGGACACCGGGGAGCTGTTTTTT	CATSEQTGDTGELFF
TRBV7-9	.	TRBJ2-1	TRBD2	17	TGTGCCAGCAGAGGTCTTCCGGGACTACCTTCCTACAATGAGCAGTTCTTC	CASRGLPGLPSYNEQFF
TRBV2	.	TRBJ1-4	TRBD1	13	TGTGCCAGCAGCGGGGGACAGGGGGAAAAACTGTTTTTT	CASSGGQGEKLFF
TRBV7-3	.	TRBJ2-2	TRBD2	16	TGTGCCAGCAGCGCGACCGGGACTAGCGGGGCCGGGGAGCTGTTTTTT	CASSATGTSGAGELFF
TRBV5-1	.	TRBJ1-2	TRBD1	16	TGCGCCAGCAGCTTGGGATCAACAGGGGGGAACTATGGCTACACCTTC	CASSLGSTGGNYGYTF
TRBV5-6	.	TRBJ1-3	.	15	TGTGCCAGCAGCTTGGGGAGGGTCTCTGGAAACACCATATATTTT	CASSLGRVSGNTIYF
TRBV7-3	.	TRBJ2-5	.	13	TGTGCCAGCAGTATCGGGGTCGGGGAGACCCAGTACTTC	CASSIGVGETQYF
TRBV29-1	.	TRBJ1-1	.	14	TGCAGCGCTTTAAGTGACAGGCCGAACACTGAAGCTTTCTTT	CSALSDRPNTEAFF
TRBV7-9	.	TRBJ1-1	.	14	TGTGCCAGCAGCTTAGGGGCCCTTCGCGATGAAGCTTTCTTT	CASSLGALRDEAFF
TRBV5-1	few	TRBJ2-1	.	12	TGCGCCAGCAGCGCCCAGGGGAATGAGCAGTTCTTC	CASSAQGNEQFF
TRBV5-6	.	TRBJ1-4	TRBD1	16	TGTGCCAGCAGCTCCAGGCGACAGGGGTATTTTGAAAAACTGTTTTTT	CASSSRRQGYFEKLFF
TRBV11-2	.	TRBJ2-1	TRBD1	15	TGTGCCAGCAGCTCATCCGGGACAGTGTACAATGAGCAGTTCTTC	CASSSSGTVYNEQFF
TRBV19	.	TRBJ1-3	TRBD1	14	TGTGCCAGTAAGCCGACAGGGACTGGAAACACCATATATTTT	CASKPTGTGNTIYF
TRBV11-2	.	TRBJ2-3	TRBD2	16	TGTGCCAGCAGCTCAGGACTAGCGGGGACCACAGATACGCAGTATTTT	CASSSGLAGTTDTQYF
TRBV2	once	TRBJ1-3	.	14	TGTGCCAGCAGTGAAGCCTACAGGGGAAACACCATATATTTT	CASSEAYRGNTIYF
TRBV30	.	TRBJ1-2	.	12	TGTGCCTGGAGTCAGACTAACTATGGCTACACCTTC	CAWSQTNYGYTF
TRBV4-1	.	TRBJ1-1	.	15	TGCGCCAGCAGCCAAGATGTCCAGGGATGGACTGAAGCTTTCTTT	CASSQDVQGWTEAFF
TRBV6-5	.	TRBJ1-4	.	14	TGTGCCAGCCTTACGGTTGCAACTAATGAAAAACTGTTTTTT	CASLTVATNEKLFF
TRBV15	.	TRBJ1-5	.	15	TGTGCCACCAGCAGAGATCGTAGAGGCGGTCAGCCCCAGCATTTT	CATSRDRRGGQPQHF
TRBV6-5	.	TRBJ1-2	.	14	TGTGCCAGCAGTTTCTCCGGGGGGGCCACTGGCTACACCTTC	CASSFSGGATGYTF
TRBV28	.	TRBJ2-1	.	15	TGTGCCAGCAGTTTAAATCCTAGAATGGGCAATGAGCAGTTCTTC	CASSLNPRMGNEQFF
TRBV3-1/TRBV3-2	once	TRBJ2-3	.	16	TGTGCCAGCAGCCAAGATCTGGGGCTCAGCACAGATACGCAGTATTTT	CASSQDLGLSTDTQYF
TRBV5-1	.	TRBJ1-3	TRBD1	16	TGCGCCAGCAGGGAGACCACAGGGGCCTCTGGAAACACCATATATTTT	CASRETTGASGNTIYF
TRBV5-1	.	TRBJ2-7	.	15	TGCGCCAGCAGCCCGTTGGACAGCTTCTCCTACGAGCAGTACTTC	CASSPLDSFSYEQYF
TRBV7-9	few	TRBJ1-1	.	13	TGTGCCAGCAGCCCCCGACAGAGCACTGAAGCTTTCTTT	CASSPRQSTEAFF
TRBV9	.	TRBJ1-2	.	15	TGTGCCAGCAGCGTGGGGTGGGAGGGGTCCGGAGGCTACACCTTC	CASSVGWEGSGGYTF
TRBV7-7	.	TRBJ2-1	.	14	TGTGCCAGCAGCTTAGTGGGGGCGCTGGATGAGCAGTTCTTC	CASSLVGALDEQFF
TRBV4-1	.	TRBJ1-3	.	12	TGCGCCAGCAGCCAAGACCGGGAGACCATATATTTT	CASSQDRETIYF
TRBV4-1	few	TRBJ2-2	.	20	TGCGCCAGCAGCCATCCTTTTGCCTTTCTGGGCGGACAGAACACCGGGGAGCTGTTTTTT	CASSHPFAFLGGQNTGELFF
TRBV28	.	TRBJ2-3	.	13	TGTGCCAGCCACTTCTCGGGCACAGATACGCAGTATTTT	CASHFSGTDTQYF
TRBV5-5	once	TRBJ1-3	.	16	TGTGCCAGCAGCTCTACCCCAGCAGGCGCTGGAAACACCATATATTTT	CASSSTPAGAGNTIYF
TRBV2	.	TRBJ1-6	.	14	TGTGCCAGCAGTTTGAGCTCCTATAATTCACCCCTCCACTTT	CASSLSSYNSPLHF
TRBV11-2	.	TRBJ2-1	TRBD2	15	TGTGCCAGCAGCTTAGTCGCGGGGGGGAGCAGGGAGCAGTTCTTC	CASSLVAGGSREQFF
TRBV19	.	TRBJ1-1	TRBD1	17	TGTGCCAGTAGTAGGGACAGGGGGATTTCGGTGAACACTGAAGCTTTCTTT	CASSRDRGISVNTEAFF
TRBV12-3/TRBV12-4	once	TRBJ2-2	.	13	TGTGCCAGCAGTTTAGGAGGTCCCGGGGAGCTGTTTTTT	CASSLGGPGELFF
TRBV9	.	TRBJ1-3	.	16	TGTGCCAGCAGCTCTTACGCAGGGGCCTCTGGAAACACCATATATTTT	CASSSYAGASGNTIYF
TRBV28	.	TRBJ1-6	.	12	TGTGCCACCCAGGAACTGAATTCACCCCTCCACTTT	CATQELNSPLHF
TRBV30	.	TRBJ2-1	TRBD2	16	TGTGCCTGGAGTGTACAGCGGGGGGGGTTCTCCCCAGTGCAGTTCTTC	CAWSVQRGGFSPVQFF
TRBV6-5	.	TRBJ1-5	TRBD1	15	TGTGCCAGCATAGAACAGGGGGATGGCAATCAGCCCCAGCATTTT	CASIEQGDGNQPQHF
TRBV4-1	.	TRBJ2-3	TRBD1	14	TGCGCCAGCAGCCAGGGCGGACAGGGCGCTACGCAGTATTTT	CASSQGGQGATQYF
TRBV29-1	.	TRBJ1-3	.	15	TGCAGCGTTGAAGCCTTAGATTCCGAGGGAAACACCATATATTTT	CSVEALDSEGNTIYF
TRBV5-4	.	TRBJ1-4	.	15	TGTGCCAGCAGCCTGGGCCCAGGGGTGAATGAAAAACTGTTTTTT	CASSLGPGVNEKLFF
TRBV10-2	few	TRBJ1-1	.	13	TGCGCCAGCCGGCGGGGGGTGGGCACTGAAGCTTTCTTT	CASRRGVGTEAFF
TRBV12-5	once	TRBJ1-5	TRBD1	13	TGTGCTAGTGGGGAGGGGGCGAATCAGCCCCAGCATTTT	CASGEGANQPQHF
TRBV10-1	once	TRBJ1-6	.	14	TGCGCCAGCAGCGCCAGGGCAGGTAATTCACCCCTCCACTTT	CASSARAGNSPLHF
TRBV5-5	.	TRBJ1-1	.	13	TGTGCCAGCAGCTTGACAGGGAACACTGAAGCTTTCTTT	CASSLTGNTEAFF
TRBV6-5	.	TRBJ1-2	TRBD1	13	TGTGCCAGCAGTCAACAGGGGCGGAGTGGCTACACCTTC	CASSQQGRSGYTF
TRBV5-1	.	TRBJ1-2	.	16	TGCGCCAGCAGCCCCGGACAGTCTCTCACCACCTATGGCTACACCTTC	CASSPGQSLTTYGYTF
TRBV19	.	TRBJ1-1	.	14	TGTGCCAGTAGTATCTTAGGAGTCAACACTGAAGCTTTCTTT	CASSILGVNTEAFF
TRBV28	.	TRBJ1-1	.	15	TGTGCCAGCACCCAAGGGGGGATCGGGGGGCCTGAAGCTTTCTTT	CASTQGGIGGPEAFF
TRBV11-3	.	TRBJ1-1	.	12	TGTGCCAGCAGCGGGGGCAACACTGAAGCTTTCTTT	CASSGGNTEAFF
TRBV3-1/TRBV3-2	few	TRBJ1-2	TRBD1	14	TGTGCCAGCAGCCAAGGGGCAGGGGGCGATGGCTACACCTTC	CASSQGAGGDGYTF
TRBV5-1	.	TRBJ1-2	TRBD1	15	TGCGCCAGCAGACCCACAGGGGGCAATGACTATGGCTACACCTTC	CASRPTGGNDYGYTF